What follows is one T cell receptor beta chain and its context. This clonotype has just a few counts. What this receptor recognizes is not known. Base quality data are lacking; no much larger clone is found one base away. This specimen's time point label, interpreted: pre-sensitization, week 0. Explained via the paper, the treatment or condition label denotes: therapeutic diphenylcyclopropenone sensitization with weekly scalp DPC. Blood at each patch-test visit was drawn before the patch test was applied. Eligible patients were aged 18 to 70, diagnosed with alopecia, deemed suitable for DPC therapy, and excluded if pregnant. Unfractionated whole blood was collected in Tempus Blood RNA tubes, and total RNA was extracted from that blood. Inclusive of the bounding cysteine and phenylalanine, the CDR3 is 14 residues long. Only CDR3 DNA remains: 42 bases, in frame from the first base. CDR1 and CDR2 are drawn from the germline V gene: SGHVS, FNYEAQ. Germline trimming: 6 bases from V, 0 bases from J; junction bases outside gene matches: 4.

The data originate from a study of human T cells and chemical hapten exposure (dated by TCRdb to the early 2020s). As for the study more broadly: For sensitization, 2% DPC in acetone was applied to a roughly 2 cm by roughly 2 cm area of upper inner arm skin. Throughout the approximately 25-week study period, patients were also given weekly therapeutic DPC doses on the scalp. The study tracked peripheral blood TCR repertoire changes in vivo during primary and secondary sensitization to the hapten diphenylcyclopropenone (DPC) in alopecia patients. Around 29 alopecia patients provided blood for TCR sequencing at one to four time points (pre-sensitization, 2, 6 and 24 weeks). Blood samples were taken from patients before sensitization (week 0) and then at 2, 6 and about 24 weeks after DPC sensitization. Patch testing on the upper back used Finn chambers containing 0.01% DPC, with scoring done after 6 days according to International Contact Dermatitis Research Group standards. Libraries were pooled for sequencing, and per-sample TCR yields varied mainly because of small differences in library volumes within the pool. Alopecia areata with under or over 50% scalp involvement, alopecia totalis and alopecia universalis were represented in the patient cohort, which was mostly female.

Library preparation was by RACE. The sample was run on a NextSeq 500. During library preparation, unique molecular identifiers were attached to individual cDNA molecules so that TCRs could be counted quantitatively and reproducibly. Both TCR alpha and TCR beta chains were sequenced from each blood RNA sample. The authors processed their data as follows. Samples had a median of about 90,000 TCRs, with a range from about 23,224 to 690,600. The Decombinator software suite was used to annotate V, J and CDR3 in the TCR reads. To make PS versus PT1 abundance plots, every sample was subsampled to the same number of TCRs (28,000). Expanded TCRs were defined as absent before sensitization and observed at least eight times at the 2-week time point. The public reads were reprocessed in TCRdb via fastp at Q25 and MiXCR, keeping in-frame beta chains. For every CDR3 protein sequence, its rows merge into one entry that carries the most common genes and DNA. These V and J calls rely on TCRdb rather than the paper's analysis. Across this sample there are roughly 100,000 distinct CDR3 sequences, with around 10% seen only once. The biggest ten clones account for around 1.5% of the sample.

Overall results and qualifications from the work: Repeated subsampling changed both the strength of the expansion versus patch-test correlation and the threshold at which that correlation became significant. Expanded TCRs formed significantly more large CDR3 similarity clusters than pre-sensitization or healthy control sets, consistent with antigen-driven responses. Patch test score was positively correlated with the number of PT1 expanded TCRs, with significance at thresholds 8, 16 and 32 but not at 4. Because every patient had alopecia, a presumed autoimmune disease, the patients' immune response might differ from that of healthy individuals. DPC sensitization did not change how many TCRs were above 1 in 1000 frequency, and no evidence was found of alterations in global repertoire structure.

The V gene is TRBV7-6 and the J gene is TRBJ1-1, with 7 bases matching TRBD1. The starting material was whole blood, obtained in connection with sensitization to the hapten diphenylcyclopropenone (DPC). The sequence came from a woman aged 50 to 65 with alopecia areata. Some clones in this sample may be carry-over from other donors' samples. The CDR3 protein: CASRPGGLNTEAFF. DNA sequence: TGTGCCAGCAGGCCAGGGGGGCTGAACACTGAAGCTTTCTTT.